The next 28 T cell receptor beta chains were all read from a single sample in a study of CXCR3-negative and CXCR3-positive naive CD8 T cells. General observations from the study: CXCR3-positive naive cells had more hydrophobic TRB CDR3s than CXCR3-negative naive cells.

Their antigen targets remain unknown. The libraries of TRB cDNA were prepared using 5' RACE with UMI labels. Reprocessing the 5' RACE reads, TCRdb reports a single entry for every CDR3 protein and omits DNA. The repertoire table contains about 110,000 distinct CDR3 sequences. The source material was naive CXCR3+ CD8+ T cells from blood. As for subset: CD45RO-CCR7+CD27+CD95- naive CD8+ T cells expressing CXCR3 (TNR3+). The receptors were sampled from a human donor in good health. Some clones in this sample may be carry-over from other donors' samples.

This chain links TRBV5-5 with TRBJ2-3. CDR3 length equals 14 residues. Germline V CDR1 and CDR2: SGHKS, YYEKEE (reference sequence). CDR3 protein: CASSLTVFEDTQYF.

The chain employs TRBV21-1 and TRBJ1-2. TRBV21-1 is a known pseudogene. This CDR3 has 15 residues. CDR3 protein: CASSKAEGAPYGYTF.

This chain links TRBV2 with TRBJ2-1; as DNA is missing, the TRBD2 call by TCRdb cannot be tested. Germline loops: CDR1 SNHLY, CDR2 FYNNEI. The CDR3 length is 15 residues. The CDR3 sequence is CASVGTSGGYNEQFF.

The chain couples TRBV7-9 to TRBJ2-2. CDR1 is SEHNR and CDR2 is FQNEAQ in the germline V gene (reference sequence). The CDR3 is 14 amino acids. This CDR3 reads CASSHVSNTGELFF.

The gene calls are TRBV5-5 and TRBJ2-1. The V gene's germline CDR1 is SGHKS and CDR2 YYEKEE (reference sequence). This CDR3 comprises 15 residues. The CDR3 here is CASSPTGSSYNEQFF.

The CDR3 protein is CASSSPNTGELFF. The genes are TRBV7-2 and TRBJ2-2. Germline CDR1 and CDR2: SGHTA and FQGNSA. The CDR3 is 13 residues long.

V is TRBV27 and J is TRBJ2-1; TCRdb picks TRBD1, but there is no DNA to check that call. Germline V gene sequence: CDR1 MNHEY, CDR2 SMNVEV (reference sequence). This CDR3 region has 12 residues. This CDR3 reads CASSGVDSSKFF.

V gene TRBV28 combines with J gene TRBJ1-5; as DNA is missing, the TRBD1 call by TCRdb cannot be tested. The CDR3 has 15 residues. Per the germline V gene, CDR1 is MDHEN and CDR2 is SYDVKM. CDR3 loop: CASSLMGTYNQPQHF.

The chain couples TRBV19 to TRBJ2-1. Looked up from germline, CDR1 is LNHDA and CDR2 is SQIVND (reference sequence). The CDR3 is 12 amino acids. The chain's CDR3 is CASGWEGNEQFF.

This sequence joins TRBV5-1 and TRBJ2-5; there is no DNA to check the TCRdb D call of TRBD2. The CDR3 runs 14 residues. CDR1 and CDR2 (germline): SGHRS, YFSETQ. This CDR3 reads CASSFLGERETQYF.

J is TRBJ2-7 and V is TRBV10-2. Germline CDR1 reads WSHSY; CDR2 reads SAAADI. The CDR3 has 14 amino acids. CDR3 protein: CASTGLDFSYEQYF.

The V gene is TRBV28, the J gene TRBJ2-1; as DNA is missing, the TRBD2 call by TCRdb cannot be tested. The V gene's germline CDR1 is MDHEN and CDR2 SYDVKM. There are 14 residues in the CDR3. The CDR3 here is CASRPIGRHNEQFF. Full variable domain (missing parts from reference TRBV28 and TRBJ2-1): DVKVTQSSRYLVKRTGEKVFLECVQDMDHENMFWYRQDPGLGLRLIYFSYDVKMKEKGDIPEGYSVSREKKERFSLILESASTNQTSMYLCASRPIGRHNEQFFGPGTRLTVL.

The chain links TRBV6-6 to TRBJ2-7. There are 15 residues in the CDR3. Per the germline V gene, CDR1 is MNHNY and CDR2 is SVGAGI (reference sequence). CDR3: CASRYPDPDPKEQYF.

V is TRBV19 and J is TRBJ2-1. Germline CDR1 is LNHDA and CDR2 is SQIVND (reference sequence). This CDR3 region has 14 residues. The chain's CDR3 is CASSMTGAFNEQFF.

V usage is TRBV7-2 and J usage is TRBJ2-3; no DNA is available, so the TRBD2 call from TCRdb remains unchecked. Germline CDR1 is SGHTA and CDR2 is FQGNSA. This CDR3 spans 18 amino acids. The CDR3 reads CASSSLAGGFLYTDTQYF.

This chain links TRBV19 with TRBJ2-7; TCRdb indicates TRBD2, and absent DNA this call remains unverified. This CDR3 spans 13 amino acids. CDR1 is LNHDA, CDR2 SQIVND, per germline (reference sequence). This CDR3 is CASSTGGGYEQYF. Full variable domain (outside the CDR3, taken from reference TRBV19 and TRBJ2-7): DGGITQSPKYLFRKEGQNVTLSCEQNLNHDAMYWYRQDPGQGLRLIYYSQIVNDFQKGDIAEGYSVSREKKESFPLTVTSAQKNPTAFYLCASSTGGGYEQYFGPGTRLTVT.

The CDR3 loop reads CASSFRLEEKLFF. The chain combines TRBV12-3 or TRBV12-4 with TRBJ1-4. This CDR3 has 13 amino acids.

The chain combines TRBV2 with TRBJ2-5. The germline V gene has CDR1 SNHLY and CDR2 FYNNEI. The CDR3 consists of 13 residues. CDR3 protein: CASRSTLQETQYF. The full variable domain, rest sourced from reference TRBV2 and TRBJ2-5, is EPEVTQTPSHQVTQMGQEVILRCVPISNHLYFYWYRQILGQKVEFLVSFYNNEISEKSEIFDDQFSVERPDGSNFTLKIRSTKLEDSAMYFCASRSTLQETQYFGPGTRLLVL.

The J gene is TRBJ2-3, the V gene TRBV12-3 or TRBV12-4; the TCRdb D gene call, TRBD1, has no DNA to confirm it. The CDR3 length is 14 residues. The CDR3 here is CASSASRAKDTQHF.

The genes are TRBV3-1 and TRBJ1-2. This CDR3 is built from 11 residues. Germline CDR1 LGHDT, CDR2 YNNKEL (reference sequence). The CDR3 protein is CASSQGQERTF.

The chain joins TRBV12-3 or TRBV12-4 to TRBJ2-1; absent DNA, TCRdb's TRBD1 call cannot be checked. This CDR3 spans 16 amino acids. CDR3 protein: CASTRGTGQSRNEQFF.

The CDR3 here is CASSQDPGVSSYEQYF. This chain links TRBV4-1 with TRBJ2-7; the D gene TCRdb calls, TRBD1, cannot be checked with no DNA. The CDR3 is 16 amino acids. Germline-derived CDR1 and CDR2 are MGHRA and YSYEKL.

CDR3 sequence: CASSMSPYEQYF. The chain has TRBV19 and TRBJ2-7; the TRBD1 assignment by TCRdb is unverifiable without DNA. Germline V gives CDR1 LNHDA, CDR2 SQIVND (reference sequence). This CDR3 is built from 12 residues. Together with reference TRBV19 and TRBJ2-7, the CDR3 gives the full variable domain: DGGITQSPKYLFRKEGQNVTLSCEQNLNHDAMYWYRQDPGQGLRLIYYSQIVNDFQKGDIAEGYSVSREKKESFPLTVTSAQKNPTAFYLCASSMSPYEQYFGPGTRLTVT.

The J gene is TRBJ2-1, the V gene TRBV30; TCRdb gives TRBD2 as the D gene, but with no DNA this cannot be confirmed. The germline gives CDR1 GTSNPN, CDR2 SVGIG (reference sequence). The CDR3 runs to 13 residues. The CDR3 loop is CAWDAGTNNEQFF.

The V and J genes are TRBV2 and TRBJ1-1; lacking DNA, the TRBD1 call made by TCRdb goes unchecked. Germline lookup yields CDR1 SNHLY and CDR2 FYNNEI. The CDR3 totals 13 residues. The CDR3 reads CASSEGPGTEAFF.

The chain carries TRBV10-1 and TRBJ2-1; TCRdb names TRBD1, which stays unverified in the absence of DNA. The germline gives CDR1 WNHNN, CDR2 SYGVQD (reference sequence). CDR3 length: 15 amino acids. The CDR3 reads CASSAGQGANNEQFF.

The chain links TRBV5-4 to TRBJ2-1; the D gene TCRdb calls, TRBD1, cannot be checked with no DNA. The CDR3 runs 15 residues. The germline CDR1 and CDR2 sequences are SGHNT and YYREEE (reference sequence). The chain's CDR3 is CASSPWAGGNNEQFF.

The gene calls are TRBV29-1 and TRBJ2-5; absent DNA, TCRdb's TRBD1 call cannot be checked. The CDR3 covers 14 residues. Germline values: CDR1 SQVTM, CDR2 ANQGSEA. CDR3 sequence: CSVEGTGREETQYF.